These 29 T cell receptor beta chains were all obtained from the same sample, sequenced in a study of blood T cell repertoires in COVID-19. The assay was immunoSEQ multiplex PCR, and TCRdb's table has in-frame clones only and misses some. The sample carries some 220,000 clones, 87% recorded once. Sequencing input: peripheral blood. Every receptor here comes from a young woman who had recovered from COVID-19.

The V gene is TRBV19, the J gene TRBJ2-1; 8 nucleotides align to TRBD1. CDR3 size: 16 residues. V shed 7 bases and J 0 bases; nucleotides not matched to a gene: 8. The germline gives CDR1 LNHDA, CDR2 SQIVND (reference sequence). CDR3 nucleotides: TGTGCCAGTATCCCAGCCGGGACAGGCTCCTACAATGAGCAGTTCTTC. Its translation: CASIPAGTGSYNEQFF.

The chain uses TRBV6-2 or TRBV6-3 and TRBJ1-2; D gene ambiguous. Germline V gene lookup returns CDR1 MNHEY and CDR2 SVGEGT. Trimming pared 0 bases from V and 4 bases from J, leaving 15 bases between. The CDR3 contains 16 residues. The DNA for the CDR3 is TGTGCCAGCAGTTACTCGCTGGTCCTGACTCCCTATGGCTACACCTTC. Amino acids: CASSYSLVLTPYGYTF.

The rearrangement links TRBV11-3 to TRBJ2-1; 14 positions agree with TRBD2. Per the germline V gene, CDR1 is SGHNT and CDR2 is YENEEA. CDR3 length: 18 amino acids. V lost 4 bases and J lost 9; bases outside the gene matches: 14. CDR3 sequence reads: CASSSSGLAGGSGGEQFF. CDR3 sequence (DNA): TGTGCCAGCAGCTCCTCCGGACTAGCGGGAGGATCAGGAGGTGAGCAGTTCTTC.

The chain has TRBV19 and TRBJ1-6; 8 bases match TRBD1. With V trimmed by 6 bases and J by 6 bases, 7 bases remained unmatched. Germline CDR1 is LNHDA and CDR2 is SQIVND (reference sequence). This CDR3 is 15 amino acids long. The CDR3 sequence is CASRPRGLGNSPLHF. The CDR3 DNA follows: TGTGCCAGTAGACCCAGGGGGCTGGGTAATTCACCCCTCCACTTT.

The table lists this clone with a few counts. The chain has TRBV27 and TRBJ2-7; 7 bases fit TRBD2. Trimming cost V 3 bases and J 0 bases; bases outside gene matches: 11. The CDR3 sequence is 17 residues long. Germline assignment: CDR1 MNHEY and CDR2 SMNVEV (reference sequence). The CDR3, as DNA: TGTGCCAGCAGTTTGATTGCGGGAGACGGGTCCTCCTACGAGCAGTACTTC. Residues: CASSLIAGDGSSYEQYF.

The chain joins TRBV6-6 to TRBJ1-1, with D uncertain. V was pared by 3 bases and J by 1 base, with 6 bases between. The CDR3 runs 13 residues. Looked up from germline, CDR1 is MNHNY and CDR2 is SVGAGI (reference sequence). The CDR3 is CASSYGQNTEAFF. The CDR3 nucleotides are TGTGCCAGCAGTTATGGCCAGAACACTGAAGCTTTCTTT.

The chain is built from TRBV19 and TRBJ1-1; D is perhaps TRBD1 (6 bases). The V and J ends lost 3 bases and 0 bases respectively, with 11 bases between them. The length of the CDR3 is 15 residues. Per germline, CDR1 LNHDA and CDR2 SQIVND (reference sequence). The CDR3 sequence is CASSMTGAMNTEAFF. The DNA for the CDR3 is TGTGCCAGTAGTATGACAGGAGCTATGAACACTGAAGCTTTCTTT.

V and J are TRBV14 and TRBJ2-2; 9 bases fit TRBD1. Losses at the gene ends were 4 bases for V and 6 bases for J; bases not matched to a gene: 6. The CDR3 spans 15 residues. Germline values: CDR1 SGHDN, CDR2 FVKESK. The CDR3 DNA reads TGTGCCAGCAGCCCGGACAGGGGCCGGTCCGGGGAGCTGTTTTTT. Amino acid sequence: CASSPDRGRSGELFF.

The chain recombines TRBV11-2 with TRBJ2-7; 12 bases map to TRBD2. The CDR3 has 16 residues. Germline CDR1 reads SGHAT; CDR2 reads FQNNGV. With 0 bases clipped from V and 0 bases from J, the junction kept 0 bases outside the gene matches. The CDR3 protein is CASSLELAGGSYEQYF. In DNA, the CDR3 is TGTGCCAGCAGCTTAGAACTAGCGGGAGGCTCCTACGAGCAGTACTTC. The whole variable domain, remainder taken from reference TRBV11-2 and TRBJ2-7, is EAGVAQSPRYKIIEKRQSVAFWCNPISGHATLYWYQQILGQGPKLLIQFQNNGVVDDSQLPKDRFSAERLKGVDSTLKIQPAKLEDSAVYLCASSLELAGGSYEQYFGPGTRLTVT.

This clone appeared a single time. The gene calls are TRBV9 and TRBJ2-7; TRBD1 is a possible D gene (5 bases). CDR1 is SGDLS, CDR2 YYNGEE, per germline. This CDR3 is built from 14 residues. V lost 4 bases and J 5 bases, leaving 16 bases between the germline ends. The CDR3, as DNA: TGTGCCAGCAGCCCCCCGCAGGGCGCCAACGAGCAGTACTTC. It codes for CASSPPQGANEQYF.

This clone was seen only once. The chain recombines TRBV6-6 with TRBJ1-3; D uncertain. The CDR3 length is 12 residues. Germline values: CDR1 MNHNY, CDR2 SVGAGI (reference sequence). Trimming shortened V by 6 bases and J by 4 bases, and 7 bases separated the two germline ends. This CDR3 is CASSPRGNTIYF. The CDR3, as DNA: TGTGCCAGCAGCCCTCGGGGAAACACCATATATTTT.

V and J are TRBV30 and TRBJ2-1; D may be TRBD2 (6 bases). This CDR3 comprises 12 residues. The V gene lost 1 base and the J gene lost 14 bases, with 15 bases spanning the gap. Germline CDR1 and CDR2: GTSNPN and SVGIG (reference sequence). CDR3 in amino acids: CAWSGGGTWKFF. CDR3 coding DNA: TGTGCCTGGAGTGGGGGAGGAACGTGGAAGTTCTTC.

The chain uses TRBV6-2 or TRBV6-3 and TRBJ1-5; tentative D call: TRBD1 (6 bases). V was shortened by 0 bases and J by 0 bases, with 24 bases between the two germline ends. Germline V CDR1 and CDR2: MNHEY, SVGEGT. This CDR3 is built from 21 residues. The CDR3 spells CASSYSQRPGDIGYSNQPQHF. CDR3 sequence (DNA): TGTGCCAGCAGTTACTCTCAACGTCCAGGGGATATCGGGTATAGCAATCAGCCCCAGCATTTT.

The count of this clone is one. The V and J genes are TRBV5-4 and TRBJ2-7, with unresolved D. From germline, CDR1 is SGHNT and CDR2 YYREEE (reference sequence). The CDR3 consists of 13 residues. The V end lost 2 bases, the J end lost 0 bases, and 6 bases lay between the germline ends. The CDR3 here is CASSFSSSYEQYF. CDR3 in DNA: TGTGCCAGCAGCTTTAGCAGCTCCTACGAGCAGTACTTC.

The chain couples TRBV6-2 or TRBV6-3 to TRBJ1-5, with D unclear. The CDR3 sequence is 13 residues long. The V end was cut by 4 bases, the J end by 4 bases, with 8 bases between. Germline assignment: CDR1 MNHEY and CDR2 SVGEGT. The CDR3 spells CASSWAGNQPQHF. The CDR3 DNA sequence: TGTGCCAGCAGTTGGGCTGGGAATCAGCCCCAGCATTTT.

The chain combines TRBV4-2 with TRBJ2-7, with unresolved D. In germline, CDR1 is LGHNA, CDR2 YNFKEQ. The length of the CDR3 is 13 residues. Trimming removed 0 bases from V and 2 bases from J, with 5 bases in between. DNA for the CDR3: TGTGCCAGCAGCCAAGATACAGCCTACGAGCAGTACTTC. Its protein product is CASSQDTAYEQYF.

This clone was recorded a few times. The genes are TRBV5-6 and TRBJ1-1; unclear D gene. The CDR3 loop spans 15 amino acids. V lost 1 base and J lost 8, with 18 bases in between. CDR1 and CDR2 from the germline V gene are SGHDT and YYEEEE. In nucleotides, the CDR3 is TGTGCCAGCAGCTTGTTTAGCGGTTCTGGGTTGGAAGCTTTCTTT. It codes for CASSLFSGSGLEAFF.

This rearrangement joins TRBV2 to TRBJ2-3; D might be TRBD2 (5 bases). This CDR3 comprises 17 residues. Germline CDR1 and CDR2: SNHLY and FYNNEI. V was clipped by 3 bases and J by 7 bases, with 23 bases between them. The CDR3 DNA sequence: TGTGCCAGCAGTGATCCTCTCCTCGGGATTTCGGGATATACGCAGTATTTT. Translation gives CASSDPLLGISGYTQYF.

The chain joins TRBV25-1 to TRBJ2-1; D may be TRBD2 (6 bases). This CDR3 is built from 16 residues. V was trimmed by 0 bases and J by 5 bases, leaving 14 bases between them. Germline V CDR1 and CDR2: MGHDK, SYGVNS. The CDR3 coding sequence is TGTGCCAGCAGTGAATATCGAACTAGCAGCCACAATGAGCAGTTCTTC. Protein: CASSEYRTSSHNEQFF.

In its sample, this clone was seen once. V is TRBV5-6 and J is TRBJ2-1; 7 nucleotides agree with TRBD1. This CDR3 has 17 residues. J was trimmed by 0 bases and V by 6 bases; bases with no gene match: 12. Germline CDR1 and CDR2: SGHDT and YYEEEE. The CDR3 protein is CASNLGTVVSSYNEQFF. DNA for the CDR3: TGTGCCAGCAACCTCGGGACAGTTGTTAGCTCCTACAATGAGCAGTTCTTC.

J is TRBJ2-2 and V is TRBV2, with 7 bases that match TRBD2. V lost 10 bases and J lost 7; bases outside the gene matches: 6. The germline CDR1 and CDR2 sequences are SNHLY and FYNNEI. The CDR3 runs to 12 residues. Here the CDR3 DNA reads TGTGCCACAAGCCCGGGGGGCGGGGAGCTGTTTTTT. Translation gives CATSPGGGELFF.

The chain is built from TRBV19 and TRBJ2-3; tentative D call: TRBD1 (5 bases). Germline loops: CDR1 LNHDA, CDR2 SQIVND (reference sequence). The V gene lost 5 bases and the J gene lost 4 bases, with 13 bases spanning the gap. The CDR3 covers 14 residues. The CDR3, as DNA: TGTGCCAGTAGTGCCGTACAGACAGCAGATACGCAGTATTTT. It codes for CASSAVQTADTQYF.

The chain recombines TRBV5-1 with TRBJ2-7; TRBD2 matches at 10 bases. The CDR3 covers 15 residues. V lost 4 bases, J lost 1 base, and 5 bases stayed unmatched. Germline V lookup: CDR1 SGHRS, CDR2 YFSETQ. The CDR3 region has the DNA TGCGCCAGCAGCAGCACTAGCGGGAATTCCTACGAGCAGTACTTC. Residues: CASSSTSGNSYEQYF.

The V call is TRBV7-3, the J call TRBJ2-2; a weak D match, TRBD1 (7 bases). This CDR3 contains 19 residues. Trimming pared 4 bases from V and 3 bases from J, leaving 24 bases between. Germline V gives CDR1 SGHTA, CDR2 FQGTGA. In DNA, the CDR3 is TGTGCCAGCAGCTCGCAGGGGGGTCTAAGGGCTGGGTACACCGGGGAGCTGTTTTTT. Protein product: CASSSQGGLRAGYTGELFF.

J is TRBJ2-7 and V is TRBV3-1 (or the pseudogene TRBV3-2), with 8 positions matching TRBD2. This CDR3 comprises 14 residues. Germline values: CDR1 LGHDT, CDR2 YNNKEL (reference sequence). Unmatched junction bases numbered 4, after V lost 4 bases and J lost 2 bases. The CDR3 DNA follows: TGTGCCAGCAGCCTTAGCGGGACCGCCTACGAGCAGTACTTC. Protein sequence: CASSLSGTAYEQYF.

This chain connects TRBV7-3 to TRBJ2-1, with TRBD1 as a possible D gene (5 bases). CDR1 and CDR2 from the germline V gene are SGHTA and FQGTGA. The V gene lost 2 bases and the J gene lost 7 bases, with 12 bases spanning the gap. The CDR3 has 14 amino acids. The CDR3 is CASSLGAGLNEQFF. DNA for the CDR3: TGTGCCAGCAGCTTAGGAGCAGGGCTAAATGAGCAGTTCTTC.

V and J are TRBV15 and TRBJ2-3; 14 nucleotides line up with TRBD2. V lost 1 base and J lost 6; bases outside the gene matches: 6. The germline V gene has CDR1 LNHNV and CDR2 YYDKDF (reference sequence). The CDR3 has 17 residues. The CDR3 nucleotides read TGTGCCACCAGCAGAGCCCGACTAGCGGGAGGGTGGGATACGCAGTATTTT. Its protein is CATSRARLAGGWDTQYF. The whole variable domain, filled in from reference TRBV15 and TRBJ2-3, reads DAMVIQNPRYQVTQFGKPVTLSCSQTLNHNVMYWYQQKSSQAPKLLFHYYDKDFNNEADTPDNFQSRRPNTSFCFLDIRSPGLGDTAMYLCATSRARLAGGWDTQYFGPGTRLTVL.

The rearrangement uses TRBV29-1 and TRBJ2-7; the match to TRBD2 covers 9 bases. The CDR3 is 13 residues long. The V and J ends lost 4 bases and 5 bases, in that order; junction bases with no gene match: 6. Germline V gives CDR1 SQVTM, CDR2 ANQGSEA. CDR3 sequence reads: CSVGNSGSHEQYF. In nucleotides, the CDR3 is TGCAGCGTTGGGAATAGCGGGAGTCACGAGCAGTACTTC.

In this sample, this clone turned up a few times. The chain carries TRBV7-9 and TRBJ2-2; 11 nucleotides match TRBD2. Per germline, CDR1 SEHNR and CDR2 FQNEAQ (reference sequence). The J segment lost 4 bases and the V segment lost 5 bases, leaving 9 bases of the junction unmatched. The CDR3 length is 17 residues. For the CDR3, the DNA is TGTGCCAGCAGCCTGTACCTAGCGGGAGGAAGCACCGGGGAGCTGTTTTTT. Amino acids: CASSLYLAGGSTGELFF.